This T cell receptor beta chain was recovered during a study of blood T cell repertoires in COVID-19. Looking at the study overall: Collection of acute and convalescent COVID-19 samples took place in the United States, Italy and Spain. The analysed material was cDNA or gDNA that came from T cells, B-cell-depleted T cells, or PBMCs.

Original analysis: Amplification from reference gene primers served as the basis for estimated nucleated cell counts. Using immunoSEQ multiplex PCR, the repertoire was profiled, and TCRdb retains in-frame clones only, with some absent. V and J calls and clone size are given by that table; D and trimming were obtained from the DNA. The sample includes around 12,000 clones, roughly 90% of them seen just once. The clonotype comes from a human donor with active COVID-19. The donor label of this sample is uncertain. The sample taken for sequencing was peripheral blood.

The CDR3 bases are TGTGCCAGCAGGGTTTCCGGGACAGGGGTAAACGAGCAGTACTTC. This gives the protein CASRVSGTGVNEQYF. This chain links TRBV6-5 with TRBJ2-7; the match to TRBD1 covers 10 bases. Germline trimming cut 6 bases from V and 5 bases from J; bases unmatched to any gene: 10. This CDR3 has 15 amino acids. Germline V gives CDR1 MNHEY, CDR2 SVGAGI.